This T cell receptor beta chain derives from a study of blood T cell repertoires in COVID-19. Study-wide background: T cells, B-cell-depleted T cells, or PBMCs provided the cDNA or gDNA that served as material.

V was clipped by 5 bases and J by 4 bases; unmatched bases: 8. The germline CDR1 and CDR2 sequences are SGHTA and FQGNSA. The CDR3 has 15 residues. Generated by immunoSEQ multiplex PCR, the TCRdb table keeps only in-frame clones and is missing some. This table has fewer than 450,000 clones, about 90% appearing once. Sequencing was done on a sample of PBMCs or T cells enriched from blood (not recorded which). This clonotype was obtained from a woman aged 25 to 39 who had recovered from COVID-19. V gene TRBV7-2 combines with J gene TRBJ1-5; TRBD1 agrees at 7 bases. This CDR3 is CASSATGNANQPQHF. The CDR3 nucleotides are TGTGCCAGCAGCGCGACAGGGAACGCGAATCAGCCCCAGCATTTT. Together with reference TRBV7-2 and TRBJ1-5, the CDR3 gives the full variable domain: GAGVSQSPSNKVTEKGKDVELRCDPISGHTALYWYRQSLGQGLEFLIYFQGNSAPDKSGLPSDRFSAERTGGSVSTLTIQRTQQEDSAVYLCASSATGNANQPQHFGDGTRLSIL.